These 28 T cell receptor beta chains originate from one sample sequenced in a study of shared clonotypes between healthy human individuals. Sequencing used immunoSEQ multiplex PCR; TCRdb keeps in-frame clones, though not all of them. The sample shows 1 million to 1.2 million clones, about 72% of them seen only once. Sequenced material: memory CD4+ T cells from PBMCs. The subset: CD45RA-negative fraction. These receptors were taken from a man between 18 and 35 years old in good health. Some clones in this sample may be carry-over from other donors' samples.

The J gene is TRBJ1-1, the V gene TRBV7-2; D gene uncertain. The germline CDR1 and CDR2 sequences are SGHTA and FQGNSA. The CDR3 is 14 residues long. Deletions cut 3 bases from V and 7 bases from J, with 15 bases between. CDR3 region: CASSLVVGGYEAFF. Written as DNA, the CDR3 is TGTGCCAGCAGCTTGGTAGTCGGCGGATATGAAGCTTTCTTT.

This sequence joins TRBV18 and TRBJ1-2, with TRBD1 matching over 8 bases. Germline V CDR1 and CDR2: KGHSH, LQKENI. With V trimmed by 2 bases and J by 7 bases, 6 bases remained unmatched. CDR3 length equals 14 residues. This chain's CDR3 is CASSPIQGELGYTF. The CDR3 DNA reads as TGTGCCAGCTCACCAATACAGGGGGAACTTGGCTACACCTTC.

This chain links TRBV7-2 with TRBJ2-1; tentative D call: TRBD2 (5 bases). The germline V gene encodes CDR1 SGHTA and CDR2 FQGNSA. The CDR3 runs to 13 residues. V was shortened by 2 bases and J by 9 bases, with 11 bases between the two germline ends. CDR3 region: CASSLNSGVEQFF. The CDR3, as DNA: TGTGCCAGCAGCTTAAACTCCGGGGTTGAGCAGTTCTTC.

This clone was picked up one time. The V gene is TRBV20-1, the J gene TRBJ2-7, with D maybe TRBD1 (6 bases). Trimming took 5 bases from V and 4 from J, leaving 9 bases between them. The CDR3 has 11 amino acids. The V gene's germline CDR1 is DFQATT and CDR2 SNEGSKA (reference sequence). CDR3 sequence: CSAGGEYEQYF. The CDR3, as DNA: TGCAGTGCTGGGGGCGAATACGAGCAGTACTTC.

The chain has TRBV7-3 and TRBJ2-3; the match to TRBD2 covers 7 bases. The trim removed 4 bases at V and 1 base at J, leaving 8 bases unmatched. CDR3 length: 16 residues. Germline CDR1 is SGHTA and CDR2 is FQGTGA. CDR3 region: CASSSTPAGGTDTQYF. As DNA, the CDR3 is TGTGCCAGCAGCTCCACTCCGGCGGGGGGCACAGATACGCAGTATTTT. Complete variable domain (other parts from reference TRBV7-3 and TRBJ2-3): GAGVSQTPSNKVTEKGKYVELRCDPISGHTALYWYRQSLGQGPEFLIYFQGTGAADDSGLPNDRFFAVRPEGSVSTLKIQRTERGDSAVYLCASSSTPAGGTDTQYFGPGTRLTVL.

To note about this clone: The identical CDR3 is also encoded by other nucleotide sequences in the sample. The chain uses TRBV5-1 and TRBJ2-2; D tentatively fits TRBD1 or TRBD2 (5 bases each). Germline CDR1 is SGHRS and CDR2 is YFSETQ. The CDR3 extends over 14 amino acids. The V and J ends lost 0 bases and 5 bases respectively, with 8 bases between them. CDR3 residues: CASSLGGPTGELFF. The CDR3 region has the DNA TGCGCCAGCAGCTTGGGGGGACCGACCGGGGAGCTGTTTTTT.

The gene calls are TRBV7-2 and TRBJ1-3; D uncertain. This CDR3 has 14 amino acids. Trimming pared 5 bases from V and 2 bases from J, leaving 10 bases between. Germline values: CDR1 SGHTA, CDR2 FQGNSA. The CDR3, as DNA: TGTGCCAGCAGCCCATATTCAGCTGGAAACACCATATATTTT. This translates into CASSPYSAGNTIYF.

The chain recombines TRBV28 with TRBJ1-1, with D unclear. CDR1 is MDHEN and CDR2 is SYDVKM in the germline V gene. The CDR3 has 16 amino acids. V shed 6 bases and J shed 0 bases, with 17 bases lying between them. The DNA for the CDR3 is TGTGCCAGCAGCAGTGCTTCGACAAAGATGAACACTGAAGCTTTCTTT. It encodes CASSSASTKMNTEAFF.

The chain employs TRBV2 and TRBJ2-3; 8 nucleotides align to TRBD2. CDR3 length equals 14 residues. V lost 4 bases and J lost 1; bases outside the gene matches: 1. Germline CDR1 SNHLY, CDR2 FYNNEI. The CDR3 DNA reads TGTGCCAGCAGTGTACTAGCGGGCACAGATACGCAGTATTTT. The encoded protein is CASSVLAGTDTQYF.

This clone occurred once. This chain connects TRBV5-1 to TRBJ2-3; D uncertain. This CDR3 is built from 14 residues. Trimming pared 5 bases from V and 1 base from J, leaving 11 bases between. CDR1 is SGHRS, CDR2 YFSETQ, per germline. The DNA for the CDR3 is TGCGCCAGCAGACCGAGCTCCGGCACAGATACGCAGTATTTT. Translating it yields CASRPSSGTDTQYF. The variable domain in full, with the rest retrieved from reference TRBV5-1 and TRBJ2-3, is KAGVTQTPRYLIKTRGQQVTLSCSPISGHRSVSWYQQTPGQGLQFLFEYFSETQRNKGNFPGRFSGRQFSNSRSEMNVSTLELGDSALYLCASRPSSGTDTQYFGPGTRLTVL.

DNA for the CDR3: TGTGCCAGTAGACCCCCGGGACTTATGAACACTGAAGCTTTCTTT. Residues: CASRPPGLMNTEAFF. The chain combines TRBV19 with TRBJ1-1; tentative D call: TRBD1 (5 bases). The germline V gene encodes CDR1 LNHDA and CDR2 SQIVND (reference sequence). This CDR3 contains 15 residues. Trimming took off 6 bases at V and 0 bases at J, with 14 bases between the two ends.

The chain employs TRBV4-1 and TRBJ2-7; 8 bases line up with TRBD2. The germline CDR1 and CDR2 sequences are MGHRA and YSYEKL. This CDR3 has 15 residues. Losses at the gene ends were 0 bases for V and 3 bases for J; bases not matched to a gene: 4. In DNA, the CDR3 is TGCGCCAGCAGCCAAGATAGGGCGGGAGGCTACGAGCAGTACTTC. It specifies CASSQDRAGGYEQYF.

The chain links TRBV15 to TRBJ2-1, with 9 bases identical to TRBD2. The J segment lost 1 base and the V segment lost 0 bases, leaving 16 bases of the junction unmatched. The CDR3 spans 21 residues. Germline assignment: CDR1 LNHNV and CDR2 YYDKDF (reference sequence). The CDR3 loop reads CATSRDGRGRALLLSYNEQFF. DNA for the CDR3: TGTGCCACCAGCAGAGATGGGCGCGGGAGGGCCCTTTTGTTGTCCTACAATGAGCAGTTCTTC.

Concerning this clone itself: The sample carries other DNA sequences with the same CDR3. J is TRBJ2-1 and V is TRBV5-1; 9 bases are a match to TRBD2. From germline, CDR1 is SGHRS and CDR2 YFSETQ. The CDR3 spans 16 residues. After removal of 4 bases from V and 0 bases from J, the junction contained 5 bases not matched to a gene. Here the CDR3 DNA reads TGCGCCAGCAGCCCAGATAGCGGGAGCTCCTACAATGAGCAGTTCTTC. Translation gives CASSPDSGSSYNEQFF.

As DNA, the CDR3 is TGTGCCAGCAGCCAAAGAGCGGGACAGGGGACGAACACTGAAGCTTTCTTT. This encodes CASSQRAGQGTNTEAFF. This chain joins TRBV4-2 and TRBJ1-1; 10 positions match TRBD1. V shed 2 bases and J 1 base; nucleotides not matched to a gene: 7. CDR1 and CDR2 (germline): LGHNA, YNFKEQ. This CDR3 has 17 amino acids.

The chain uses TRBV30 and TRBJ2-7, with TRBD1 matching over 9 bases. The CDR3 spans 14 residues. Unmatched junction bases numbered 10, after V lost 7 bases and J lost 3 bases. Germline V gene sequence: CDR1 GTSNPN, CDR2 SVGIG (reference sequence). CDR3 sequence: CASKKGQGIYEQYF. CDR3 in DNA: TGTGCCTCCAAAAAGGGACAGGGAATCTACGAGCAGTACTTC.

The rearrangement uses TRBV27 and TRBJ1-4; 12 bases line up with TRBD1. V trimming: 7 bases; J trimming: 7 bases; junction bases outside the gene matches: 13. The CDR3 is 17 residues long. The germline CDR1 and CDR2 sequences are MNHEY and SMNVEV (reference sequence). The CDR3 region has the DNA TGTGCCAGCACCTTAAACCTGGGGACAGGGGGCATTGAAAAACTGTTTTTT. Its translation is CASTLNLGTGGIEKLFF.

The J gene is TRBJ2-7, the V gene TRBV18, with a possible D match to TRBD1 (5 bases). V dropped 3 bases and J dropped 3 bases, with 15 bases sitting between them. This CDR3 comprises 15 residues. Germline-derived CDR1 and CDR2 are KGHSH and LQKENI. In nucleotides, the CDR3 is TGTGCCAGCTCACCGGGCCAGGGTGGGATCTACGAGCAGTACTTC. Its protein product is CASSPGQGGIYEQYF. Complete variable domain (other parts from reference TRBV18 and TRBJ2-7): NAGVMQNPRHLVRRRGQEARLRCSPMKGHSHVYWYRQLPEEGLKFMVYLQKENIIDESGMPKERFSAEFPKEGPSILRIQQVVRGDSAAYFCASSPGQGGIYEQYFGPGTRLTVT.

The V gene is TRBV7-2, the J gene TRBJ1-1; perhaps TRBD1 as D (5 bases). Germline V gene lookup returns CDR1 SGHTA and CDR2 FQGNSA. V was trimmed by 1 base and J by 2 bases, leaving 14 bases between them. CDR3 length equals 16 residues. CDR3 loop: CASSLVSAGTNTEAFF. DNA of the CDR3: TGTGCCAGCAGCTTAGTCTCTGCAGGGACTAACACTGAAGCTTTCTTT. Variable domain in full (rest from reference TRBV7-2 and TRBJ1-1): GAGVSQSPSNKVTEKGKDVELRCDPISGHTALYWYRQSLGQGLEFLIYFQGNSAPDKSGLPSDRFSAERTGGSVSTLTIQRTQQEDSAVYLCASSLVSAGTNTEAFFGQGTRLTVV.

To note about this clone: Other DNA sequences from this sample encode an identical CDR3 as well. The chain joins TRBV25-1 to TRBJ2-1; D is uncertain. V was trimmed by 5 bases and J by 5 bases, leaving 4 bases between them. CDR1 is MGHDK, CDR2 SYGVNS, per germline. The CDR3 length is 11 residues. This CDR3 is CASSRNNEQFF. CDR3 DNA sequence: TGTGCCAGCAGTAGGAACAATGAGCAGTTCTTC.

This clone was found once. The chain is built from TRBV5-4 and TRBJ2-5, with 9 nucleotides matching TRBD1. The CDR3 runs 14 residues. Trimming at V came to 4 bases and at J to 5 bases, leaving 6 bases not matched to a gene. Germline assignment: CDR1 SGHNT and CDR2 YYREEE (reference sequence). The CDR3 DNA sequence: TGTGCCAGCAGCGGGACAGGGAGAGACGAGACCCAGTACTTC. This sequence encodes CASSGTGRDETQYF.

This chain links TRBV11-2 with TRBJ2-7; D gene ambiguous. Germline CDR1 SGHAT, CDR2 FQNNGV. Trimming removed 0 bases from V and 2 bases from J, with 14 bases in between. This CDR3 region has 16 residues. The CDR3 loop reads CASSLEAALATYEQYF. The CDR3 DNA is TGTGCCAGCAGCTTAGAGGCGGCCCTGGCCACCTACGAGCAGTACTTC.

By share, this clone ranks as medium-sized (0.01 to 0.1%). As DNA, the CDR3 is TGCGCCAGCAGCTCCCAACCAACTAATGAAAAACTGTTTTTT. Residues: CASSSQPTNEKLFF. This rearrangement joins TRBV5-1 to TRBJ1-4; D call uncertain. The CDR3 length is 14 residues. V lost 3 bases to trimming and J lost 0 bases, with 6 bases between them. Germline V lookup: CDR1 SGHRS, CDR2 YFSETQ.

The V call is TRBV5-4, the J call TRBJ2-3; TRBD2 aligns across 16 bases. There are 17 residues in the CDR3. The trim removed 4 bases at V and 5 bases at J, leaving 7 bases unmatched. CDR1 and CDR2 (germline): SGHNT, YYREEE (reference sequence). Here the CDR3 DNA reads TGTGCCAGCAGCGCCGGGACTAGCGGGAGGGCCGAAGATACGCAGTATTTT. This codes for CASSAGTSGRAEDTQYF.

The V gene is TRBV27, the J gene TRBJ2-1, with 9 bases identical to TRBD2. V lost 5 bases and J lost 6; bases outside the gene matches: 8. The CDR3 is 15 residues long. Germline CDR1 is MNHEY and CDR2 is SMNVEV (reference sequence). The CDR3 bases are TGTGCCAGCAGTGGCCTAGCGGGACTAATCAATGAGCAGTTCTTC. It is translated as CASSGLAGLINEQFF.

In DNA, the CDR3 is TGTGCCAGCAGTTGGGGGGGCGGCCACGAGCAGTACTTC. This codes for CASSWGGGHEQYF. The V gene is TRBV27, the J gene TRBJ2-7; possible D gene TRBD2, 7 bases. V was pared by 4 bases and J by 5 bases, with 12 bases between. The germline V gene encodes CDR1 MNHEY and CDR2 SMNVEV (reference sequence). The CDR3 contains 13 residues.

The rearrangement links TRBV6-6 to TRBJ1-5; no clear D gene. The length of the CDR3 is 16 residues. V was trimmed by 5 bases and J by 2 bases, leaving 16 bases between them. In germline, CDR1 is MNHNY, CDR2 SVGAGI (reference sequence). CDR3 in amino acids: CASSRGSGGGNQPQHF. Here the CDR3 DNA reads TGTGCCAGCAGTAGAGGGTCCGGCGGTGGCAATCAGCCCCAGCATTTT.

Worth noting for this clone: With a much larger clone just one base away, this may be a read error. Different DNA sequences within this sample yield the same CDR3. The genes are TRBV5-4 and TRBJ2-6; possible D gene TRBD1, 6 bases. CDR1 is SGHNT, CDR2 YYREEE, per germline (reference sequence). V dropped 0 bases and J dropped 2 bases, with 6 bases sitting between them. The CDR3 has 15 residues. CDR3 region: CASSLAGAGANVLTF. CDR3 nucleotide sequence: TGTGCCAGCAGCTTGGCAGGGGCTGGGGCCAACGTCCTGACTTTC. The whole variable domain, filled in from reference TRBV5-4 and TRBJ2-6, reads ETGVTQSPTHLIKTRGQQVTLRCSSQSGHNTVSWYQQALGQGPQFIFQYYREEENGRGNFPPRFSGLQFPNYSSELNVNALELDDSALYLCASSLAGAGANVLTFGAGSRLTVL.